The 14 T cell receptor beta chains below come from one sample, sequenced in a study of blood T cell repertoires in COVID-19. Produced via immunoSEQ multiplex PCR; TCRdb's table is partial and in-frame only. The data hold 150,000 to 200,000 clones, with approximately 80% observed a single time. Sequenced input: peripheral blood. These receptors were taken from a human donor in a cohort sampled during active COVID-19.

The CDR3 spells CSVGQGIDNEQFF. The DNA of the CDR3 is TGCAGCGTTGGGCAGGGTATCGACAATGAGCAGTTCTTC. The chain has TRBV29-1 and TRBJ2-1, with D possibly matching TRBD1 (5 bases). The germline V gene has CDR1 SQVTM and CDR2 ANQGSEA. V lost 4 bases, J lost 5 bases, and 12 bases lay in between. The CDR3 spans 13 residues.

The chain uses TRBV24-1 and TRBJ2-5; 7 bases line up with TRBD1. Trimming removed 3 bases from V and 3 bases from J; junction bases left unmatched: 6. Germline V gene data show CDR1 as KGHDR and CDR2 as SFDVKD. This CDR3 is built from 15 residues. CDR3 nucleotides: TGTGCCACCAGTGATCGCCGGGACAGTAAAGAGACCCAGTACTTC. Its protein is CATSDRRDSKETQYF.

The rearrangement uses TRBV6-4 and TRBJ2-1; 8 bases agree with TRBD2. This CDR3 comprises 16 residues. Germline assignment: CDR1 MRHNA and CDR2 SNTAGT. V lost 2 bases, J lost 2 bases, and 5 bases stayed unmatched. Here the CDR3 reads CASSDPRGGAYNEQFF. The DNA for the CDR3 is TGTGCCAGCAGTGACCCCCGGGGGGGCGCCTACAATGAGCAGTTCTTC.

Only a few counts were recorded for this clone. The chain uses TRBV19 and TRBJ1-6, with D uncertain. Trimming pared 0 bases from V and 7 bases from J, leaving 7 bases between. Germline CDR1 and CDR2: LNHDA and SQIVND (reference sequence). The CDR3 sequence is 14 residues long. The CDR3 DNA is TGTGCCAGTAGTATAGATGGCGGGAATTCACCCCTCCACTTT. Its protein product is CASSIDGGNSPLHF. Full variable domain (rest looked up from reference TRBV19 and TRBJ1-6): DGGITQSPKYLFRKEGQNVTLSCEQNLNHDAMYWYRQDPGQGLRLIYYSQIVNDFQKGDIAEGYSVSREKKESFPLTVTSAQKNPTAFYLCASSIDGGNSPLHFGNGTRLTVT.

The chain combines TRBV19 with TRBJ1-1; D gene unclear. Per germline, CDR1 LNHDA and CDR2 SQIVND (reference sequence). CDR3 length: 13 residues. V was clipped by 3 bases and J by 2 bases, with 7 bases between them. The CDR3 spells CASSISHNTEAFF. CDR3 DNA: TGTGCCAGTAGTATTTCCCATAACACTGAAGCTTTCTTT.

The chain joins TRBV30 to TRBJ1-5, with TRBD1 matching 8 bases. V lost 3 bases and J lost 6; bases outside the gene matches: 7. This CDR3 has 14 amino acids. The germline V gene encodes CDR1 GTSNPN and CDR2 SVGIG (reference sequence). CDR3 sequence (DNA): TGTGCCTGGAGCGCAAACAGGGGGGGTCAGCCCCAGCATTTT. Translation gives CAWSANRGGQPQHF. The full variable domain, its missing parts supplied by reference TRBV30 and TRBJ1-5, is SQTIHQWPATLVQPVGSPLSLECTVEGTSNPNLYWYRQAAGRGLQLLFYSVGIGQISSEVPQNLSASRPQDRQFILSSKKLLLSDSGFYLCAWSANRGGQPQHFGDGTRLSIL.

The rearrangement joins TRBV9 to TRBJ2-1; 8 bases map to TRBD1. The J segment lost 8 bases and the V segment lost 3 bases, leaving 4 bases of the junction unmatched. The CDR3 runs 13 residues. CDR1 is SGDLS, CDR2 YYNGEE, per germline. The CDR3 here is CASSGTGHDEQFF. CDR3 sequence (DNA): TGTGCCAGCAGCGGGACAGGGCACGATGAGCAGTTCTTC.

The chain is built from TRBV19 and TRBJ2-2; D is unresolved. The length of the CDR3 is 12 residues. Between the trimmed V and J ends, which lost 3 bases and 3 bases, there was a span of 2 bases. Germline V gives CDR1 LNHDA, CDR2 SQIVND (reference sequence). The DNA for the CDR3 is TGTGCCAGTAGTATCGACACCGGGGAGCTGTTTTTT. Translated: CASSIDTGELFF.

The chain's CDR3 is CASSPLVDPYNEQFF. The DNA for the CDR3 is TGTGCCAGCTCACCATTGGTAGATCCTTACAATGAGCAGTTCTTC. This rearrangement joins TRBV18 to TRBJ2-1; D unclear. From germline, CDR1 is KGHSH and CDR2 LQKENI. V was clipped by 2 bases and J by 4 bases, with 12 bases between them. The CDR3 runs to 15 residues. The full variable domain, in which reference TRBV18 and TRBJ2-1 provide the parts outside the CDR3, is NAGVMQNPRHLVRRRGQEARLRCSPMKGHSHVYWYRQLPEEGLKFMVYLQKENIIDESGMPKERFSAEFPKEGPSILRIQQVVRGDSAAYFCASSPLVDPYNEQFFGPGTRLTVL.

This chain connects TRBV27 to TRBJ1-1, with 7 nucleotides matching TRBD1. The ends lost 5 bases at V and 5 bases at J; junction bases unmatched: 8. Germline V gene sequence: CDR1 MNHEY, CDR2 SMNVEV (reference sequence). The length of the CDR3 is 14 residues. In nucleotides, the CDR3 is TGTGCCAGCAGTCAACGACAGGGAAGTACTGAAGCTTTCTTT. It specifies CASSQRQGSTEAFF.

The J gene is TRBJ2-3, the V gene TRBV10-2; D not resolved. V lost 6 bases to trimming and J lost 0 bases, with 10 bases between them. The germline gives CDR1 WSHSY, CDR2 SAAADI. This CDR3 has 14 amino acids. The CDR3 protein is CASSVVASTDTQYF. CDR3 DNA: TGCGCCAGCAGCGTGGTGGCTAGCACAGATACGCAGTATTTT.

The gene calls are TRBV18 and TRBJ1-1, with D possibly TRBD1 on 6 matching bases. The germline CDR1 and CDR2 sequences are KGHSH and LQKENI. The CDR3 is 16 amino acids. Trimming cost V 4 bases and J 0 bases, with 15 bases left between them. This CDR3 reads CASSRRQASMNTEAFF. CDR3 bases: TGTGCCAGCTCACGACGACAGGCCTCCATGAACACTGAAGCTTTCTTT.

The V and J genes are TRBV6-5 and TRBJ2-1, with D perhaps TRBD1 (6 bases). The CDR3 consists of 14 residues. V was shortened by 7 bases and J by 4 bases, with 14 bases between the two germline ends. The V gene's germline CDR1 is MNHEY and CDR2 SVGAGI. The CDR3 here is CASNTGSHYNEQFF. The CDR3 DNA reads TGTGCCAGCAACACAGGGTCCCATTACAATGAGCAGTTCTTC.

CDR3 bases: TGTGCCAGCAGCTCCGGGGAGTCAACTATTCATGGCTACACCTTC. Translated: CASSSGESTIHGYTF. The rearrangement joins TRBV5-6 to TRBJ1-2; D is unclear. Trimming shortened V by 3 bases and J by 6 bases, and 18 bases separated the two germline ends. The CDR3 is made up of 15 amino acids. The germline gives CDR1 SGHDT, CDR2 YYEEEE. Filled out from reference TRBV5-6 and TRBJ1-2, the complete variable domain reads DAGVTQSPTHLIKTRGQQVTLRCSPKSGHDTVSWYQQALGQGPQFIFQYYEEEERQRGNFPDRFSGHQFPNYSSELNVNALLLGDSALYLCASSSGESTIHGYTFGSGTRLTVV.